The 17 T cell receptor beta chains below come from one sample, sequenced in a study. TCRdb re-derived calls from the RT-PCR reads in MiXCR, one entry per CDR3 protein. The sample lists 4,000 or so distinct CDR3 sequences, under 40% seen once, with approximately 5% in the top ten. Specimen: memory CD4+ T cells from salivary gland. The origin of the receptors is a female donor with primary Sjogren's syndrome.

The sample holds many counts of this clonotype. This sequence joins TRBV11-1 and TRBJ2-6; D remains unclear. The V and J ends lost 6 bases and 4 bases respectively, with 7 bases between them. Germline CDR1 SGHAT, CDR2 FQDESV (reference sequence). The CDR3 spans 13 residues. The CDR3 is CASRFSGANVLTF. In DNA, the CDR3 is TGTGCCAGCAGGTTTTCCGGGGCCAACGTCCTGACTTTC.

Relative to its sample, this clonotype is medium-sized (0.01 to 0.1%). The chain combines TRBV29-1 with TRBJ1-2, with 7 bases that match TRBD1. The CDR3 is made up of 13 amino acids. The V and J ends lost 7 bases and 0 bases, in that order; junction bases with no gene match: 5. The germline V gene encodes CDR1 SQVTM and CDR2 ANQGSEA. DNA of the CDR3: TGCAGCGCAACCGGGACAGCTAACTATGGCTACACCTTC. As protein: CSATGTANYGYTF.

This clonotype has a handful of counts. J is TRBJ1-5 and V is TRBV19; D call uncertain. Germline CDR1 LNHDA, CDR2 SQIVND (reference sequence). V lost 3 bases and J 3 bases, leaving 9 bases between the germline ends. This CDR3 is 14 amino acids long. The DNA of the CDR3 is TGTGCCAGTAGTATCCGTCAGCACAATCAGCCCCAGCATTTT. This gives the protein CASSIRQHNQPQHF.

The chain joins TRBV20-1 to TRBJ2-1; D remains ambiguous. Trimming took 7 bases from V and 6 from J, leaving 10 bases between them. Germline lookup yields CDR1 DFQATT and CDR2 SNEGSKA (reference sequence). This CDR3 comprises 11 residues. This chain's CDR3 is CSGSESNEQFF. In DNA form, the CDR3 reads TGCAGTGGGAGTGAGAGCAATGAGCAGTTCTTC.

By proportion, this clonotype is large. This chain connects TRBV4-2 to TRBJ2-1; D is possibly TRBD2 (7 bases). The CDR3 runs 17 residues. The V gene's germline CDR1 is LGHNA and CDR2 YNFKEQ. V lost 1 base, J lost 5 bases, and 18 bases lay in between. The CDR3 region is CASSQVGGAVMDNEQFF. The DNA for the CDR3 is TGTGCCAGCAGCCAAGTTGGGGGGGCGGTGATGGACAATGAGCAGTTCTTC.

This clonotype is classed as medium-sized. The chain combines TRBV9 with TRBJ2-1; D is unclear. Germline V CDR1 and CDR2: SGDLS, YYNGEE. V lost 0 bases and J 9 bases, leaving 10 bases between the germline ends. This CDR3 has 13 residues. The CDR3 protein is CASSVDGIGEQFF. The CDR3, as DNA: TGTGCCAGCAGCGTAGACGGAATAGGTGAGCAGTTCTTC.

V usage is TRBV4-3 and J usage is TRBJ2-1, with TRBD2 matching 16 bases. V lost 4 bases, J lost 4 bases, and 7 bases stayed unmatched. CDR3 size: 18 residues. Germline V lookup: CDR1 LGHNA, CDR2 YSLEER. The CDR3 sequence is CASSRDVGLAGGYNEQFF. DNA of the CDR3: TGCGCCAGCAGCCGAGACGTGGGACTAGCGGGAGGGTACAATGAGCAGTTCTTC.

Within the sample, this clonotype is medium-sized (0.01 to 0.1%). The J gene is TRBJ2-7, the V gene TRBV7-9; 9 bases line up with TRBD2. The length of the CDR3 is 15 residues. Germline V CDR1 and CDR2: SEHNR, FQNEAQ (reference sequence). Trimming removed 6 bases from V and 1 base from J; junction bases left unmatched: 7. This CDR3 is CASRPLAGASYEQYF. Here the CDR3 DNA reads TGTGCCAGCAGACCATTAGCGGGAGCTTCCTACGAGCAGTACTTC.

This clonotype ranks as medium-sized. The chain recombines TRBV27 with TRBJ1-3; D is unresolved. The length of the CDR3 is 17 residues. V shed 5 bases and J shed 2 bases, with 19 bases lying between them. CDR1 is MNHEY, CDR2 SMNVEV, per germline (reference sequence). In DNA form, the CDR3 reads TGTGCCAGCAGTGTACGGATTCCTGGACTAGCTGGAAACACCATATATTTT. This translates into CASSVRIPGLAGNTIYF.

This clonotype was seen at least ten times. The rearrangement joins TRBV11-2 to TRBJ1-6, with D perhaps TRBD1 (5 bases). V dropped 5 bases and J dropped 0 bases, with 14 bases sitting between them. The CDR3 is 17 amino acids. In germline, CDR1 is SGHAT, CDR2 FQNNGV. The CDR3 DNA reads as TGTGCCAGCAGCACCTTTAGGGGTAACTCCTATAATTCACCCCTCCACTTT. Translating gives CASSTFRGNSYNSPLHF.

By share, this clonotype ranks as large. V gene TRBV20-1 combines with J gene TRBJ2-1, with a tentative D call TRBD2 (5 bases). The CDR3 runs to 15 residues. Deletions cut 0 bases from V and 6 bases from J, with 15 bases between. Looked up from germline, CDR1 is DFQATT and CDR2 is SNEGSKA (reference sequence). The CDR3 region has the DNA TGCAGTGCTAGAGATCCCTTGAGGGATGGCAATGAGCAGTTCTTC. Translated: CSARDPLRDGNEQFF.

By its share, this clonotype is medium-sized. This chain connects TRBV6-1 to TRBJ2-3, with unresolved D. Trimming removed 3 bases at V and 4 bases at J, with 8 bases between. CDR1 MNHNS and CDR2 SASEGT come from the germline V gene. This CDR3 has 13 amino acids. CDR3 residues: CASSDPSSDTQYF. In nucleotides, the CDR3 is TGTGCCAGCAGTGATCCCAGCTCAGATACGCAGTATTTT.

J is TRBJ1-2 and V is TRBV2, with D perhaps TRBD1 (5 bases). Looked up from germline, CDR1 is SNHLY and CDR2 is FYNNEI. The CDR3 covers 15 residues. V lost 3 bases, J lost 11 bases, and 22 bases lay in between. CDR3 nucleotide sequence: TGTGCCAGCAGTGAGTTTGACCGGGCCCGACGGGGGTACACCTTC. This codes for CASSEFDRARRGYTF.

The J gene is TRBJ2-5, the V gene TRBV6-6; D gene unclear. The ends were cut back, 8 bases at V and 5 bases at J, with 9 bases in the middle. Per the germline V gene, CDR1 is MNHNY and CDR2 is SVGAGI (reference sequence). The CDR3 runs to 11 residues. Here the CDR3 reads CASSGRETQYF. The CDR3 DNA follows: TGTGCCAGCTCTGGTAGGGAGACCCAGTACTTC.

This clonotype is deemed medium-sized. V and J are TRBV4-3 and TRBJ2-3; 8 nucleotides agree with TRBD2. The CDR3 has 16 residues. J lost 5 bases, V lost 0 bases, and 7 bases had no gene match. Per germline, CDR1 LGHNA and CDR2 YSLEER. The CDR3 region is CASSQDRAGVGDTQYF. The CDR3 DNA is TGCGCCAGCAGCCAAGATAGAGCGGGGGTGGGAGATACGCAGTATTTT.

In its sample, this clonotype ranks as medium-sized. The germline gene is not matched at one end of the junction; a read error may be the cause. CDR3 sequence: CASSPPQPGRIRF. CDR3 DNA sequence: TGTGCCAGCAGCCCACCACAGCCGGGACGGATCCGTTTT. The rearrangement uses TRBV11-1 and TRBJ1-3; the D gene is possibly TRBD1 (5 bases). Looked up from germline, CDR1 is SGHAT and CDR2 is FQDESV (reference sequence). The CDR3 extends over 13 amino acids.

By sample fraction, this clonotype is medium-sized. The V gene is TRBV20-1, the J gene TRBJ2-6; D remains unclear. This CDR3 region has 16 residues. Trimming cost V 1 base and J 4 bases, with 14 bases left between them. In germline, CDR1 is DFQATT, CDR2 SNEGSKA (reference sequence). This CDR3 is CSARAPRVAGANVLTF. The DNA of the CDR3 is TGCAGTGCTAGAGCCCCTAGGGTAGCCGGGGCCAACGTCCTGACTTTC.